Following are 28 T cell receptor beta chains from one sample sequenced in a study of OX40 agonist ivuxolimab in advanced cancers. The data were produced by immunoSEQ multiplex PCR, yet TCRdb's version contains in-frame clones alone and is incomplete. This sample has tens of thousands of clones, with more than 85% found just once. Source: CD4+ or CD8+ T cells sorted from blood, taken in a trial of the OX40 agonist ivuxolimab. The receptor set was obtained from an adult with an advanced solid tumor such as melanoma, head and neck, liver or kidney cancer.

This chain uses TRBV5-4 with TRBJ1-2; D is unresolved. The V end lost 0 bases, the J end lost 3 bases, and 6 bases lay between the germline ends. This CDR3 region has 13 residues. Germline CDR1 and CDR2: SGHNT and YYREEE (reference sequence). The CDR3 sequence: CASSLGGDYGYTF. In DNA form, the CDR3 reads TGTGCCAGCAGCTTGGGGGGTGACTATGGCTACACCTTC.

The count of this clone is one. This chain uses TRBV7-2 with TRBJ2-3; D ambiguous. V was shortened by 1 base and J by 2 bases, with 4 bases between the two germline ends. Germline assignment: CDR1 SGHTA and CDR2 FQGNSA. The CDR3 runs to 13 residues. DNA for the CDR3: TGTGCCAGCAGCTTAGACCCCACAGATACGCAGTATTTT. Amino acid sequence: CASSLDPTDTQYF.

The V gene is TRBV27, the J gene TRBJ2-2, with 8 bases aligning to TRBD1. Trimming took 6 bases from V and 6 from J; bases not matched to a gene: 6. Germline CDR1 is MNHEY and CDR2 is SMNVEV (reference sequence). There are 14 residues in the CDR3. CDR3 in amino acids: CASSRTGNPGELFF. CDR3 coding DNA: TGTGCCAGCAGCAGGACAGGGAATCCCGGGGAGCTGTTTTTT.

This CDR3 is CASQSREAGGELFF. Here the CDR3 DNA reads TGTGCCAGCCAATCCAGGGAGGCTGGAGGGGAGCTGTTTTTT. The rearrangement joins TRBV7-9 to TRBJ2-2, with D maybe TRBD2 (6 bases). Trimming stripped 8 bases from V and 8 bases from J, with 18 bases between. Germline V lookup: CDR1 SEHNR, CDR2 FQNEAQ (reference sequence). The CDR3 is 14 amino acids.

This chain joins TRBV27 and TRBJ2-7; D not resolved. With 5 bases removed from V and 2 bases from J, the gap between germline ends came to 7 bases. Looked up from germline, CDR1 is MNHEY and CDR2 is SMNVEV (reference sequence). This CDR3 comprises 12 residues. Here the CDR3 DNA reads TGTGCCAGCAGTACGGAAACCTACGAGCAGTACTTC. Translated, it gives CASSTETYEQYF.

The rearrangement joins TRBV15 to TRBJ2-3, with TRBD2 matching 10 bases. The germline V gene has CDR1 LNHNV and CDR2 YYDKDF (reference sequence). V shed 1 base and J 3 bases; nucleotides not matched to a gene: 4. The CDR3 contains 16 residues. CDR3 in amino acids: CATSRGAGGLTDTQYF. CDR3 DNA: TGTGCCACCAGCAGAGGAGCGGGAGGGTTGACAGATACGCAGTATTTT.

This clone was counted once. This chain connects TRBV6-5 to TRBJ2-6; TRBD2 agrees at 7 bases. Germline lookup yields CDR1 MNHEY and CDR2 SVGAGI. The ends lost 6 bases at V and 3 bases at J; junction bases unmatched: 2. The CDR3 length is 14 residues. The CDR3 is CASSPGGGANVLTF. Written as DNA, the CDR3 is TGTGCCAGCAGCCCGGGAGGTGGGGCCAACGTCCTGACTTTC.

This rearrangement joins TRBV6-5 to TRBJ2-7, with D uncertain. V was clipped by 0 bases and J by 6 bases, with 15 bases between them. CDR3 length: 15 amino acids. Germline V gene data show CDR1 as MNHEY and CDR2 as SVGAGI. The DNA for the CDR3 is TGTGCCAGCAGTTACTCCGCGAGATCCCTCTCCGAGCAGTACTTC. This gives the protein CASSYSARSLSEQYF.

The chain carries TRBV21-1 and TRBJ2-5; TRBD1, the table's D call, lacks a check against the DNA. TRBV21-1 is a documented pseudogene. The length of the CDR3 is 14 residues. CDR3 sequence reads: CASTQGTKKATQYF. CDR3 coding DNA: TGTGCCAGCACCCAGGGGACGAAGAAAGCGACCCAGTACTTC.

The chain links TRBV7-9 to TRBJ1-1; TRBD1 matches at 9 bases. The CDR3 totals 14 residues. Losses at the gene ends were 5 bases for V and 5 bases for J; bases not matched to a gene: 6. The germline CDR1 and CDR2 sequences are SEHNR and FQNEAQ (reference sequence). CDR3 DNA sequence: TGTGCCAGCAGCCATGGGACAGGGATGACTGAAGCTTTCTTT. This translates into CASSHGTGMTEAFF.

The rearrangement joins TRBV7-7 to TRBJ2-5; D uncertain. This CDR3 is 12 amino acids long. V lost 6 bases and J 5 bases, leaving 10 bases between the germline ends. Germline CDR1 reads SSHAT; CDR2 reads FNYEAQ (reference sequence). DNA for the CDR3: TGTGCCAGCAGACCTCTTACGGAGACCCAGTACTTC. Its translation is CASRPLTETQYF.

The chain employs TRBV5-8 and TRBJ1-1, with D possibly TRBD1 on 5 matching bases. This CDR3 spans 14 amino acids. Germline V CDR1 and CDR2: SGHTS, YDEGEE. The V end was cut by 4 bases, the J end by 3 bases, with 13 bases between. The CDR3 reads CASSQVQEYTEAFF. The CDR3 region has the DNA TGTGCCAGCAGCCAGGTACAGGAATACACTGAAGCTTTCTTT. Filled out from reference TRBV5-8 and TRBJ1-1, the complete variable domain reads EAGVTQSPTHLIKTRGQQATLRCSPISGHTSVYWYQQALGLGLQFLLWYDEGEERNRGNFPPRFSGRQFPNYSSELNVNALELEDSALYLCASSQVQEYTEAFFGQGTRLTVV.

The chain uses TRBV18 and TRBJ2-5; 11 bases match TRBD2. The V and J ends lost 3 bases and 2 bases, in that order; junction bases with no gene match: 11. CDR3 size: 18 residues. Germline assignment: CDR1 KGHSH and CDR2 LQKENI. The CDR3 spells CASSPRLAGGPTQETQYF. In DNA, the CDR3 is TGTGCCAGCTCACCTAGGCTAGCGGGGGGCCCTACTCAAGAGACCCAGTACTTC.

This chain links TRBV11-3 with TRBJ2-2; D not resolved. This CDR3 has 16 amino acids. Germline loops: CDR1 SGHNT, CDR2 YENEEA. Trimming cost V 4 bases and J 2 bases, with 14 bases left between them. CDR3 region: CASSSPDGINTGELFF. The CDR3 DNA follows: TGTGCCAGCAGCTCACCAGACGGTATAAACACCGGGGAGCTGTTTTTT. Supplemented by reference TRBV11-3 and TRBJ2-2, the full variable domain reads EAGVVQSPRYKIIEKKQPVAFWCNPISGHNTLYWYLQNLGQGPELLIRYENEEAVDDSQLPKDRFSAERLKGVDSTLKIQPAELGDSAVYLCASSSPDGINTGELFFGEGSRLTVL.

This clone was observed a single time. The chain carries TRBV7-3 and TRBJ1-1, with D possibly matching TRBD1 (6 bases). This CDR3 contains 15 residues. Germline V gene lookup returns CDR1 SGHTA and CDR2 FQGTGA. Deletions cut 6 bases from V and 1 base from J, with 15 bases between. The CDR3 loop is CASRPTGLENTEAFF. Here the CDR3 DNA reads TGTGCCAGCAGACCCACAGGGTTGGAGAACACTGAAGCTTTCTTT.

The V call is TRBV30, the J call TRBJ2-6; no firm D call. Germline V gene lookup returns CDR1 GTSNPN and CDR2 SVGIG (reference sequence). There are 13 residues in the CDR3. V was clipped by 6 bases and J by 4 bases, with 10 bases between them. The CDR3 here is CACIRVGANVLTF. The CDR3 DNA follows: TGTGCCTGTATCAGAGTGGGGGCCAACGTCCTGACTTTC.

CDR3 in DNA: TGTGCCAGTCCTTCAAGCTCCTACGAGCAGTACTTC. It translates to CASPSSSYEQYF. This chain connects TRBV6-5 to TRBJ2-7; D unclear. The CDR3 extends over 12 amino acids. Germline V gene data show CDR1 as MNHEY and CDR2 as SVGAGI. Trimming stripped 9 bases from V and 0 bases from J, with 9 bases between.

CDR3: CASSERGDLTEAFF. The CDR3 bases are TGTGCCAGCAGCGAAAGAGGGGACCTTACTGAAGCTTTCTTT. The chain carries TRBV21-1 and TRBJ1-1. TRBV21-1 is a recognized pseudogene. The CDR3 length is 14 residues.

This chain joins TRBV9 and TRBJ2-7; possible D gene TRBD1, 5 bases. Trimming cost V 5 bases and J 1 base, with 22 bases left between them. Germline V gene sequence: CDR1 SGDLS, CDR2 YYNGEE. The CDR3 has 17 amino acids. The CDR3 spells CASSASMGLETSYEQYF. The CDR3 coding sequence is TGTGCCAGCAGTGCCTCGATGGGGCTAGAGACATCCTACGAGCAGTACTTC.

This chain uses TRBV4-2 with TRBJ2-7; 7 bases match TRBD2. The length of the CDR3 is 14 residues. The V segment lost 8 bases and the J segment 1 base; nucleotides outside the gene matches: 8. The germline V gene encodes CDR1 LGHNA and CDR2 YNFKEQ. The CDR3 loop reads CASGWASGSYEQYF. The CDR3 DNA reads TGTGCCAGCGGGTGGGCTAGCGGTTCCTACGAGCAGTACTTC.

The rearrangement uses TRBV5-1 and TRBJ1-1, with D unclear. The CDR3 length is 15 residues. Looked up from germline, CDR1 is SGHRS and CDR2 is YFSETQ. V was trimmed by 3 bases and J by 3 bases, leaving 15 bases between them. The CDR3 reads CASSSEWGWDTEAFF. For the CDR3, the DNA is TGCGCCAGCAGCTCTGAGTGGGGTTGGGACACTGAAGCTTTCTTT.

This sequence joins TRBV7-6 and TRBJ2-5; D perhaps matches TRBD1 (6 bases). Germline V lookup: CDR1 SGHVS, CDR2 FNYEAQ. This CDR3 has 14 residues. V lost 4 bases, J lost 5 bases, and 14 bases lay in between. The CDR3 DNA reads as TGTGCCAGCAGCTGGAGGACAGAGGGGGAGACCCAGTACTTC. Its translation is CASSWRTEGETQYF.

This clone was counted a few times. The chain recombines TRBV7-6 with TRBJ2-7, with D unclear. The CDR3 consists of 12 residues. Trimming stripped 5 bases from V and 0 bases from J, with 5 bases between. The germline gives CDR1 SGHVS, CDR2 FNYEAQ. This chain's CDR3 is CASSPSSYEQYF. CDR3 DNA: TGTGCCAGCAGCCCGAGCTCCTACGAGCAGTACTTC. The full variable domain, with the rest looked up from reference TRBV7-6 and TRBJ2-7, is GAGVSQSPRYKVTKRGQDVALRCDPISGHVSLYWYRQALGQGPEFLTYFNYEAQQDKSGLPNDRFSAERPEGSISTLTIQRTEQRDSAMYRCASSPSSYEQYFGPGTRLTVT.

The V gene is TRBV6-5, the J gene TRBJ2-7; D is ambiguous. Germline lookup yields CDR1 MNHEY and CDR2 SVGAGI. The CDR3 extends over 13 amino acids. Trimming left V 0 bases short and J 7 bases short, with 10 bases between. The CDR3 protein is CASSYSLTQEQYF. CDR3 DNA: TGTGCCAGCAGTTACTCGTTAACGCAAGAGCAGTACTTC.

The rearrangement joins TRBV12-5 to TRBJ2-1; D is unclear. V was trimmed by 5 bases and J by 0 bases, leaving 17 bases between them. The CDR3 has 17 residues. Germline CDR1 and CDR2: LGHNT and FRNRAP. The CDR3 DNA is TGTGCTAGTGGTCCCCTTTACGGCGGAAGCTCCTACAATGAGCAGTTCTTC. Its translation is CASGPLYGGSSYNEQFF.

The chain links TRBV5-4 to TRBJ1-2; maybe TRBD1 (6 bases). This CDR3 region has 15 residues. V dropped 3 bases and J dropped 6 bases, with 18 bases sitting between them. The germline V gene encodes CDR1 SGHNT and CDR2 YYREEE (reference sequence). CDR3 DNA: TGTGCCAGCAGCTGGGGTGGGACATCAGAAGATGGCTACACCTTC. Its protein is CASSWGGTSEDGYTF.

This clone was detected a few times. The V call is TRBV11-2, the J call TRBJ1-6; 8 bases map to TRBD1. Germline CDR1 and CDR2: SGHAT and FQNNGV. V lost 5 bases and J lost 4; bases outside the gene matches: 4. The CDR3 covers 15 residues. This CDR3 is CASSAGQGYNSPLHF. The CDR3 DNA sequence: TGTGCCAGCAGCGCAGGACAGGGATATAATTCACCCCTCCACTTT. The full variable domain, in which reference TRBV11-2 and TRBJ1-6 provide the parts outside the CDR3, is EAGVAQSPRYKIIEKRQSVAFWCNPISGHATLYWYQQILGQGPKLLIQFQNNGVVDDSQLPKDRFSAERLKGVDSTLKIQPAKLEDSAVYLCASSAGQGYNSPLHFGNGTRLTVT.

This rearrangement joins TRBV4-1 to TRBJ2-7; 10 nucleotides align to TRBD1. This CDR3 comprises 16 residues. V trimming: 0 bases; J trimming: 7 bases; junction bases outside the gene matches: 9. Germline assignment: CDR1 MGHRA and CDR2 YSYEKL. The CDR3 DNA sequence: TGCGCCAGCAGCCAAGACAGTTTGGGACAGGGGTGGGAGCAGTACTTC. Its translation: CASSQDSLGQGWEQYF.